The rows below give T cell receptor beta chains drawn from one sample of a study of response to subunit inactivated influenza vaccine. TCRdb re-called the RT-PCR reads through MiXCR, storing one row per CDR3 protein. The sample includes over 150,000 distinct CDR3 sequences, about 11% of them seen just once. The sample consisted of CD8+ T cells sorted from PBMCs, taken less than 30 months after vaccination. The receptors were sampled from a man aged 50 to 69 who received an inactivated influenza vaccine. Both conserved end residues are part of each CDR3. D genes are given only for firm matches. Clone size is given for some rows only: seen once, a few or many times, or a class if the clone is expanded.

V: TRBV27
D: TRBD1
size: NA
J: TRBJ2-1
DNA: TGTGCCAGCAGTTTGGGGACAGAATTGTACAATGAGCAGTTCTTC
CDR3: CASSLGTELYNEQFF

V: TRBV5-1
D: TRBD2
size: NA
J: TRBJ2-5
DNA: TGCGCCAGCAGTTTGACTAGCGGAGGAGCCCAAGAGACCCAGTACTTC
CDR3: CASSLTSGGAQETQYF

V: TRBV6-2/TRBV6-3
D: NA
size: many
J: TRBJ2-2
DNA: TGTGCCAGCAGTTACTCGCTGGACGCCGGGGAGCTGTTTTTT
CDR3: CASSYSLDAGELFF

V: TRBV20-1
D: TRBD2
size: many
J: TRBJ2-1
DNA: TGCAGTGCTAGCGACTCACTAGCGGTGGGAACTGGCGAGCAGTTCTTC
CDR3: CSASDSLAVGTGEQFF

V: TRBV11-2
D: TRBD1
size: many
J: TRBJ1-3
DNA: TGTGCCAGCAGCTCCGGCCGAGGGGGCTACTCTGGAAACACCATATATTTT
CDR3: CASSSGRGGYSGNTIYF

V: TRBV7-6
D: NA
size: NA
J: TRBJ2-5
DNA: TGTGCCAGCAGCCGAAACAGGCTCCAAGAGACCCAGTACTTC
CDR3: CASSRNRLQETQYF

V: TRBV29-1
D: TRBD1
size: NA
J: TRBJ1-1
DNA: TGCAGCGTTTACCGACAGGGGGTAGGCACTGAAGCTTTCTTT
CDR3: CSVYRQGVGTEAFF

V: TRBV12-3/TRBV12-4
D: NA
size: NA
J: TRBJ1-1
DNA: TGTGCCAGCAGCCCTACAGATAACACTGAAGCTTTCTTT
CDR3: CASSPTDNTEAFF

V: TRBV5-1
D: NA
size: few
J: TRBJ2-3
DNA: TGCGCCAGCAGCTTGGAGTCAAGACTTAGCACAGATACGCAGTATTTT
CDR3: CASSLESRLSTDTQYF

V: TRBV10-3
D: TRBD2
size: NA
J: TRBJ2-7
DNA: TGTGCCATCAGTGAGTCGTCGGGTAGCGGGAGTATCAACGAGCAGTACTTC
CDR3: CAISESSGSGSINEQYF

V: TRBV15
D: NA
size: NA
J: TRBJ2-7
DNA: TGTGCCACCAGCGCAAGTCCGGGAGTTGGCTACGAGCAGTACTTC
CDR3: CATSASPGVGYEQYF

V: TRBV5-6
D: TRBD1
size: many
J: TRBJ1-5
DNA: TGTGCCAGCAGCTTATTAAGGGGGCGCAATCAGCCCCAGCATTTT
CDR3: CASSLLRGRNQPQHF

V: TRBV7-8
D: NA
size: many
J: TRBJ2-7
DNA: TGTGCCAGCAGCTTAGGGGGTTTAGGGTACGAGCAGTACTTC
CDR3: CASSLGGLGYEQYF

V: TRBV7-9
D: NA
size: NA
J: TRBJ2-1
DNA: TGTGCCAGCGCTACAGGATACAATGAGCAGTTCTTC
CDR3: CASATGYNEQFF

V: TRBV3-1
D: NA
size: few
J: TRBJ2-1
DNA: TGTGCCAGCAGCCAAGATCATCGAGGGTTGGCACTTGATGAGCAGTTCTTC
CDR3: CASSQDHRGLALDEQFF

V: TRBV12-3/TRBV12-4
D: NA
size: many
J: TRBJ2-1
DNA: TGTGCCAGCAGTTCGTACCAAAATGAGCAGTTCTTC
CDR3: CASSSYQNEQFF

V: TRBV6-1
D: TRBD2
size: few
J: TRBJ2-3
DNA: TGTGCCAGCAGTGCCGGACTAGCGGGAGCAGATACGCAGTATTTT
CDR3: CASSAGLAGADTQYF

V: TRBV5-1
D: NA
size: many
J: TRBJ1-1
DNA: TGCGCCAGCAGCTTAGCCTCGACAGGAATCACTGAAGCTTTCTTT
CDR3: CASSLASTGITEAFF

V: TRBV7-6
D: NA
size: NA
J: TRBJ2-7
DNA: TGTGCCAGCAGCTTAGGGGGAGACGGGGCCTACGAGCAGTACTTC
CDR3: CASSLGGDGAYEQYF

V: TRBV9
D: NA
size: many
J: TRBJ2-7
DNA: TGTGCCAGCAGCGTAGTATCCGATTCCGAGCAGTACTTC
CDR3: CASSVVSDSEQYF

V: TRBV4-1
D: NA
size: NA
J: TRBJ2-3
DNA: TGCGCCAGCAGCCGTCGGGCCACAGATACGCAGTATTTT
CDR3: CASSRRATDTQYF

V: TRBV27
D: TRBD2
size: NA
J: TRBJ2-1
DNA: TGTGCCAGCAGTTTAATTTCGACTAGCGGGAGTAATGAGCAGTTCTTC
CDR3: CASSLISTSGSNEQFF

V: TRBV20-1
D: NA
size: few
J: TRBJ1-2
DNA: TGCAGTCCCAAAAAGTGGGAATCAGAGTACTATGGCTACACCTTC
CDR3: CSPKKWESEYYGYTF

V: TRBV28
D: NA
size: NA
J: TRBJ2-7
DNA: TGTGCCAGCAGCCCGCTGGAGGGCTACGAGCAGTACTTC
CDR3: CASSPLEGYEQYF

V: TRBV25-1
D: NA
size: NA
J: TRBJ2-5
DNA: TGTGCCAGCAGTGAAGGCGGGACACTTGGAGAGTACTTC
CDR3: CASSEGGTLGEYF

V: TRBV6-5
D: NA
size: few
J: TRBJ1-2
DNA: TGTGCCAGCAGTTCCCCAGGGGACTACTATGGCTACACCTTC
CDR3: CASSSPGDYYGYTF

V: TRBV4-2
D: TRBD2
size: many
J: TRBJ2-1
DNA: TGTGCCAGCAGCCAACCGTTTCGGACTAGCGACAACAATGAGCAGTTCTTC
CDR3: CASSQPFRTSDNNEQFF

V: TRBV12-3/TRBV12-4
D: NA
size: few
J: TRBJ2-1
DNA: TGTGCCAGCAGTATTACATCCGATATTGAGCAGTTCTTC
CDR3: CASSITSDIEQFF

V: TRBV12-3/TRBV12-4
D: TRBD1
size: NA
J: TRBJ1-2
DNA: TGTGCCAGCAGTGCCACAGGGGGCGGCGGCTATGGCTACACCTTC
CDR3: CASSATGGGGYGYTF

V: TRBV10-3
D: NA
size: NA
J: TRBJ2-7
DNA: TGTGCCATCAGTGAGTCTCCGGGGTTGACCTACGAGCAGTACTTC
CDR3: CAISESPGLTYEQYF

V: TRBV28
D: NA
size: few
J: TRBJ2-7
DNA: TGTGCCAGCAGTGTACGGACCGGGACATTCGCCGAGCAGTACTTC
CDR3: CASSVRTGTFAEQYF

V: TRBV18
D: TRBD2
size: NA
J: TRBJ2-5
DNA: TGTGCCAGCTCACGAACAACGGGACTAGCGATCGAGACCCAGTACTTC
CDR3: CASSRTTGLAIETQYF

V: TRBV7-7
D: TRBD2
size: many
J: TRBJ2-2
DNA: TGTGCTAGCAGCTTAGGAAGCTCAAGGACTAGCGGACCCACGGGGGAGCTGTTTTTT
CDR3: CASSLGSSRTSGPTGELFF

V: TRBV4-1
D: TRBD2
size: many
J: TRBJ2-1
DNA: TGCGCCAGCAGCCAAGATCCAGGTACCCTTAGCGGGGGGTTCTACAATGAGCAGTTCTTC
CDR3: CASSQDPGTLSGGFYNEQFF

V: TRBV5-1
D: TRBD1
size: few
J: TRBJ1-4
DNA: TGCGCCAGCAGCTCCGGGACAGGGATTATAGCTAATGAAAAACTGTTTTTT
CDR3: CASSSGTGIIANEKLFF

V: TRBV28
D: NA
size: few
J: TRBJ2-5
DNA: TGTGCCAGCAGTAACAGGGAGTGGGAAGAGACCCAGTACTTC
CDR3: CASSNREWEETQYF

V: TRBV7-9
D: NA
size: few
J: TRBJ2-3
DNA: TGTGCCAGCAGCTTAGTGGTGGCTAGCACAGATACGCAGTATTTT
CDR3: CASSLVVASTDTQYF

V: TRBV7-2
D: TRBD2
size: NA
J: TRBJ2-3
DNA: TGTGCCAGCAGCCATCTAGCGGGAGCCTTCACAGATACGCAGTATTTT
CDR3: CASSHLAGAFTDTQYF

V: TRBV10-3
D: TRBD2
size: many
J: TRBJ2-7
DNA: TGTGCCATCAGTGAGATGGGACTAGCGGGGCCCTGGACCTACGAGCAGTACTTC
CDR3: CAISEMGLAGPWTYEQYF

V: TRBV2
D: NA
size: few
J: TRBJ1-5
DNA: TGTGCCAGCAGTGAATTAGTCGGAGCGGACCATCAGCCCCAGCATTTT
CDR3: CASSELVGADHQPQHF

V: TRBV4-1
D: NA
size: many
J: TRBJ1-5
DNA: TGCGCCAGCAGCCAAGATCACAGCTATAGCAATCAGCCCCAGCATTTT
CDR3: CASSQDHSYSNQPQHF

V: TRBV11-2
D: NA
size: few
J: TRBJ2-2
DNA: TGTGCCAGCAGCTTAGATGGGTTCGGGGCCGGGGAGCTGTTTTTT
CDR3: CASSLDGFGAGELFF